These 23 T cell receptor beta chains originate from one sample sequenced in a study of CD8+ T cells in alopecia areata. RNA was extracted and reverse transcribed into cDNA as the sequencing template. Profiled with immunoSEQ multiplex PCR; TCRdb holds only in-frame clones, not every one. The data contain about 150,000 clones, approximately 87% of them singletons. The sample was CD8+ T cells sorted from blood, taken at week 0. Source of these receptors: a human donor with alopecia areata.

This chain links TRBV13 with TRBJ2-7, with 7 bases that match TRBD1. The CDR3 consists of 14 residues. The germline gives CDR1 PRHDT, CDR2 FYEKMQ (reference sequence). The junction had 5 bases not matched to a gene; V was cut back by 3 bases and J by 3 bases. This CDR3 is CASSLGTVDYEQYF. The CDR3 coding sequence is TGTGCCAGCAGCTTGGGGACAGTAGACTACGAGCAGTACTTC.

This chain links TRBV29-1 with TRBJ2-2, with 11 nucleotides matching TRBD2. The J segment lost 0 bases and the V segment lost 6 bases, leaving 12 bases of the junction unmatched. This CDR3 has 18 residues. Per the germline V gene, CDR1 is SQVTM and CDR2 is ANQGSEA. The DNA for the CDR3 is TGCAGCGTGGGAAGTCCACTAGCGGGGGCTGCGAACACCGGGGAGCTGTTTTTT. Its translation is CSVGSPLAGAANTGELFF.

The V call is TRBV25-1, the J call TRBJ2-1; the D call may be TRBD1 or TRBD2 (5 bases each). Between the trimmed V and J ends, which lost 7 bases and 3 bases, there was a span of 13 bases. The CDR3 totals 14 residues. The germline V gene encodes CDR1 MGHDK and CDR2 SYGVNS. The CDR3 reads CASTVMGDYNEQFF. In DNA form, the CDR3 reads TGTGCCAGCACCGTCATGGGGGACTACAATGAGCAGTTCTTC.

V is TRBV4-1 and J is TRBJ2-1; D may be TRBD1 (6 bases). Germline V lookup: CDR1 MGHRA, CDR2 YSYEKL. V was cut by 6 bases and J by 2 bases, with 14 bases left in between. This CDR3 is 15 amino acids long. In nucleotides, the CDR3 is TGCGCCAGCAGGGAAAAGACAGGAACCTACAATGAGCAGTTCTTC. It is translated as CASREKTGTYNEQFF.

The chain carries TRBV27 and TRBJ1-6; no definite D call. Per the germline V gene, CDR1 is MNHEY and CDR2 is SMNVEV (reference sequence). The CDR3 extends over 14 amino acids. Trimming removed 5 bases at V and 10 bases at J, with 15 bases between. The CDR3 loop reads CASSQGESLSPLHF. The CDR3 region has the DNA TGTGCCAGCAGTCAAGGAGAGAGCCTCTCACCCCTCCACTTT.

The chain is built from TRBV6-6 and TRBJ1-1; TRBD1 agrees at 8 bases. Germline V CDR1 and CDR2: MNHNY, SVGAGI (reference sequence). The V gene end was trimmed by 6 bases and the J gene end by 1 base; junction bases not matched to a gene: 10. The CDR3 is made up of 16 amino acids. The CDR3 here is CASSWRDRPENTEAFF. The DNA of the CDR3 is TGTGCCAGCAGCTGGAGGGACAGGCCTGAGAACACTGAAGCTTTCTTT.

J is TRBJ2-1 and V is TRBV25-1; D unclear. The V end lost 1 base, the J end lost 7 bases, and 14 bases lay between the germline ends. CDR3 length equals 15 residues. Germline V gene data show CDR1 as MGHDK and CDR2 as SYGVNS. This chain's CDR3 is CASSESLGDGNEQFF. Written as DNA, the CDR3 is TGTGCCAGCAGTGAATCTCTAGGAGACGGGAATGAGCAGTTCTTC.

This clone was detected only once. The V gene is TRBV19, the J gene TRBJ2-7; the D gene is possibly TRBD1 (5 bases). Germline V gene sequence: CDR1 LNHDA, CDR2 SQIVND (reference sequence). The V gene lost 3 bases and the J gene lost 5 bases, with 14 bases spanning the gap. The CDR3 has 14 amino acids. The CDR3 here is CASSISSLGHEQYF. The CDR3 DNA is TGTGCCAGTAGTATCTCCTCTCTGGGGCACGAGCAGTACTTC. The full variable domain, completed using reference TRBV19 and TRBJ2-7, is DGGITQSPKYLFRKEGQNVTLSCEQNLNHDAMYWYRQDPGQGLRLIYYSQIVNDFQKGDIAEGYSVSREKKESFPLTVTSAQKNPTAFYLCASSISSLGHEQYFGPGTRLTVT.

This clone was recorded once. CDR3 sequence: CASSLAKTDYPSTDTQYF. Here the CDR3 DNA reads TGTGCCAGCAGCTTGGCCAAGACAGACTATCCTAGCACAGATACGCAGTATTTT. The gene calls are TRBV5-6 and TRBJ2-3; TRBD1 or TRBD2 may be the D gene (5 bases each). This CDR3 has 18 amino acids. Trimming removed 0 bases from V and 0 bases from J, with 17 bases in between. Germline V gene sequence: CDR1 SGHDT, CDR2 YYEEEE. The whole variable domain, filled in from reference TRBV5-6 and TRBJ2-3, reads DAGVTQSPTHLIKTRGQQVTLRCSPKSGHDTVSWYQQALGQGPQFIFQYYEEEERQRGNFPDRFSGHQFPNYSSELNVNALLLGDSALYLCASSLAKTDYPSTDTQYFGPGTRLTVL.

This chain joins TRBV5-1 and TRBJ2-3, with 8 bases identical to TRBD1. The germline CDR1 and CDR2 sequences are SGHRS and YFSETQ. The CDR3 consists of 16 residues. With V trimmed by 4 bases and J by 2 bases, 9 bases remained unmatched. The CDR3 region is CASSDGTGDPTDTQYF. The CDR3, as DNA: TGCGCCAGCAGCGATGGGACAGGCGACCCCACAGATACGCAGTATTTT.

The CDR3 sequence is CASSSAGGSSYEQYF. In nucleotides, the CDR3 is TGTGCCAGCAGCTCAGCGGGAGGGAGCTCCTACGAGCAGTACTTC. This chain joins TRBV7-9 and TRBJ2-7; 10 positions agree with TRBD2. The germline gives CDR1 SEHNR, CDR2 FQNEAQ (reference sequence). With 4 bases clipped from V and 0 bases from J, the junction kept 3 bases outside the gene matches. This CDR3 has 15 residues.

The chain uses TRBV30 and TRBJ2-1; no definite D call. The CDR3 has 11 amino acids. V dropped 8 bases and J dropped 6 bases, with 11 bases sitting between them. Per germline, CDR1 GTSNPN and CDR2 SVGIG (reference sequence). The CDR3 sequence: CAQSWANEQFF. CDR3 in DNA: TGTGCCCAGAGCTGGGCCAATGAGCAGTTCTTC.

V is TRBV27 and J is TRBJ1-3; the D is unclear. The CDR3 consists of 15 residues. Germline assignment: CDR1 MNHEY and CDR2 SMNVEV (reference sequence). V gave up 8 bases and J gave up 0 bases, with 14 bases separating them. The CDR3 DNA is TGTGCCAGCGGCGCGAGTGGGTTCTCTGGAAACACCATATATTTT. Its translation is CASGASGFSGNTIYF.

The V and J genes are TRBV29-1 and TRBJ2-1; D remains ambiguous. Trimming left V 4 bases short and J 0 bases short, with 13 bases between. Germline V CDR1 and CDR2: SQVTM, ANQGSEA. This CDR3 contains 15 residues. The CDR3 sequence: CSVVWVTLSYNEQFF. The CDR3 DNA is TGCAGCGTTGTTTGGGTGACACTCTCCTACAATGAGCAGTTCTTC.

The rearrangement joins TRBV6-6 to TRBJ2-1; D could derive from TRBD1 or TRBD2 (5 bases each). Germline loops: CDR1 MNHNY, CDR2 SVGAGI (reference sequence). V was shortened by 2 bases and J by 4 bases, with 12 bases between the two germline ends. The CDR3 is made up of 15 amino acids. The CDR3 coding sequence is TGTGCCAGCAGTTACGGGGGACGCACATACAATGAGCAGTTCTTC. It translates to CASSYGGRTYNEQFF.

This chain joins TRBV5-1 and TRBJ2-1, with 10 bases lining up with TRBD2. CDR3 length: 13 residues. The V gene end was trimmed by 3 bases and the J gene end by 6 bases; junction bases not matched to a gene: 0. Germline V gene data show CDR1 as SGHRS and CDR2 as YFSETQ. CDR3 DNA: TGCGCCAGCAGCTGGACTAGCGGCAATGAGCAGTTCTTC. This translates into CASSWTSGNEQFF.

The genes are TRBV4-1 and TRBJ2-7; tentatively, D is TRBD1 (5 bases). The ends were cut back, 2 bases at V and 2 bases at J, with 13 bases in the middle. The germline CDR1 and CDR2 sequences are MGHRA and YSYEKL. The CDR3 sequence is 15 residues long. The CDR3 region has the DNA TGCGCCAGCAGCCAAAGTCAGGGCACCGCCTACGAGCAGTACTTC. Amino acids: CASSQSQGTAYEQYF.

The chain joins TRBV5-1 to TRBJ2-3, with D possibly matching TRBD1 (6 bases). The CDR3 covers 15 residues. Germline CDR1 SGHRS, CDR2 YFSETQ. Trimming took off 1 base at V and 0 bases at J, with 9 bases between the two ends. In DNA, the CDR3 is TGCGCCAGCAGCTTGAGGGACATTAGCACAGATACGCAGTATTTT. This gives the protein CASSLRDISTDTQYF.

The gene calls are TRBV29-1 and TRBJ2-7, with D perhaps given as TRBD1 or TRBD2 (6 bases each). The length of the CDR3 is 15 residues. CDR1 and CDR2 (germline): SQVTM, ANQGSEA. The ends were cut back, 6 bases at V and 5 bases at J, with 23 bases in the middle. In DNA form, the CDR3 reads TGCAGCGTCTCAGGGGCGGGACTCCTAGGGGACGAGCAGTACTTC. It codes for CSVSGAGLLGDEQYF.

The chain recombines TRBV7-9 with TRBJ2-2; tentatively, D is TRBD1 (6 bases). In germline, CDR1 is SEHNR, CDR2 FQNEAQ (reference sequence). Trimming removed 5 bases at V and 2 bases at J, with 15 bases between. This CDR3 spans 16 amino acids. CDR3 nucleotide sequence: TGTGCCAGCAGCCATCTTGACAGGAGCAACACCGGGGAGCTGTTTTTT. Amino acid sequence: CASSHLDRSNTGELFF.

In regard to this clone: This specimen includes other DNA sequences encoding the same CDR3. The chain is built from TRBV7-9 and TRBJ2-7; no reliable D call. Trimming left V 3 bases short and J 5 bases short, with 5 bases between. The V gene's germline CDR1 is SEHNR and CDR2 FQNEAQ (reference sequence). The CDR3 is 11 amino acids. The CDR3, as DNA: TGTGCCAGCAGCTTGGGTAACGAGCAGTACTTC. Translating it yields CASSLGNEQYF.

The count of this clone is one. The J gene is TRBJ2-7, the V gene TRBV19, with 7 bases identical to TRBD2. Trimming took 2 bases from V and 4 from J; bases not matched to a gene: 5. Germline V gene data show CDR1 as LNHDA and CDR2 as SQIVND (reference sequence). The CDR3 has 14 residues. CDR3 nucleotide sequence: TGTGCCAGTAGTATAATCGGGAGGACTTACGAGCAGTACTTC. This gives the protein CASSIIGRTYEQYF.

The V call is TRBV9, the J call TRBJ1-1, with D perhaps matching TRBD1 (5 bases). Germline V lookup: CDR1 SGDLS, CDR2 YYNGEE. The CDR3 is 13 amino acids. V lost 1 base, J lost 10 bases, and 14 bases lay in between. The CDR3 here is CASSVQLEGRAFF. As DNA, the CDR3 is TGTGCCAGCAGCGTACAACTCGAGGGGAGAGCTTTCTTT.